These T cell receptor beta chains were read from a single sample in a study of control samples from healthy donors and cancer patients. Sequencing used immunoSEQ multiplex PCR; TCRdb keeps in-frame clones, though not all of them. The repertoire consists of about 92,000 clones, with roughly four fifths occurring once and the leading ten covering around 10%. The sample was blood. The source is a woman in her sixties in good health. Both conserved end residues are part of each CDR3. The D gene is left open where the match is weak. Not all rows give a size; the values are once, few, many and, for expanded clones, a class.

V gene: TRBV4-3; clone size: many; D gene: -; J gene: TRBJ2-7; CDR3 protein: CASSQDGSATYEQYF; CDR3 DNA: TGCGCCAGCAGCCAAGATGGGTCAGCCACCTACGAGCAGTACTTC
V gene: TRBV6-5; clone size: -; D gene: TRBD1; J gene: TRBJ1-1; CDR3 protein: CASRRQTRDREAFF; CDR3 DNA: TGTGCCAGCAGAAGACAAACCCGGGACAGGGAAGCTTTCTTT
V gene: TRBV15; clone size: -; D gene: TRBD1; J gene: TRBJ2-2; CDR3 protein: CATGTGPNTGELFF; CDR3 DNA: TGTGCCACCGGGACAGGGCCCAACACCGGGGAGCTGTTTTTT
V gene: TRBV13; clone size: -; D gene: -; J gene: TRBJ2-1; CDR3 protein: CASSLRQLNYNEQFF; CDR3 DNA: TGTGCCAGCAGTCTTAGACAGCTCAACTACAATGAGCAGTTCTTC
V gene: TRBV6-2/TRBV6-3; clone size: -; D gene: -; J gene: TRBJ2-5; CDR3 protein: CASSTGNRGGTQYF; CDR3 DNA: TGTGCCAGCAGTACGGGGAACAGGGGGGGGACCCAGTACTTC
V gene: TRBV27; clone size: -; D gene: -; J gene: TRBJ1-6; CDR3 protein: CASSLSTWVGNSPLHF; CDR3 DNA: TGTGCCAGCAGTTTATCGACGTGGGTTGGTAATTCACCCCTCCACTTT
V gene: TRBV4-1; clone size: -; D gene: -; J gene: TRBJ1-2; CDR3 protein: CASSQDFGGGYTF; CDR3 DNA: TGCGCCAGCAGCCAAGACTTCGGGGGTGGCTACACCTTC
V gene: TRBV9; clone size: -; D gene: -; J gene: TRBJ2-3; CDR3 protein: CASSSRPTSTDTQYF; CDR3 DNA: TGTGCCAGCAGCTCCCGACCAACTAGCACAGATACGCAGTATTTT
V gene: TRBV3-1/TRBV3-2; clone size: -; D gene: TRBD1; J gene: TRBJ1-6; CDR3 protein: CASSQGRDRDSPLHF; CDR3 DNA: TGTGCCAGCAGCCAAGGACGGGACAGGGATTCACCCCTCCACTTT
V gene: TRBV4-2; clone size: -; D gene: TRBD1; J gene: TRBJ2-7; CDR3 protein: CASSPSGTGGYEQYF; CDR3 DNA: TGTGCCAGCAGCCCCTCCGGGACAGGGGGCTACGAGCAGTACTTC